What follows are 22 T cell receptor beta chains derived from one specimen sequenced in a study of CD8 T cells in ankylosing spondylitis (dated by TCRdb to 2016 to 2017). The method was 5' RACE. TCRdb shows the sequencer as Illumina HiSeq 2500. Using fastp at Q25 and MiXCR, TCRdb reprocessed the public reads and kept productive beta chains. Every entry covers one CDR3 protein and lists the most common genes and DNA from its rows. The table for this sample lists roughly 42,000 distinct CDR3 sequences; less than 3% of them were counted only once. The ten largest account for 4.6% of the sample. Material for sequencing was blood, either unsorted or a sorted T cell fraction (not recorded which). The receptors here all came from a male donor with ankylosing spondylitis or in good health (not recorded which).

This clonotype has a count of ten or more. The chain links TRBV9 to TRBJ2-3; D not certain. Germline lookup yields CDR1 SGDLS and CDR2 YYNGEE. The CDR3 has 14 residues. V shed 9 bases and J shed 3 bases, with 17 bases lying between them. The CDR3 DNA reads TGTGCCACCACGAAGTATGTGGAAACAGATACGCAGTATTTT. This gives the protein CATTKYVETDTQYF.

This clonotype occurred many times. CDR3: CASRRGAEDGYTF. In nucleotides, the CDR3 is TGTGCCAGCAGGAGGGGGGCTGAGGATGGCTACACCTTC. The gene calls are TRBV9 and TRBJ1-2; D is possibly TRBD1 (6 bases). V was shortened by 5 bases and J by 6 bases, with 14 bases between the two germline ends. The CDR3 consists of 13 residues. Germline CDR1 and CDR2: SGDLS and YYNGEE.

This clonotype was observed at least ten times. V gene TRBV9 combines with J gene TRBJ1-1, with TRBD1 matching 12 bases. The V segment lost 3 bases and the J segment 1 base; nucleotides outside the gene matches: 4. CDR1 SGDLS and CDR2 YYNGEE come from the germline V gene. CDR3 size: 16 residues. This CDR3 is CASSEGQGATNTEAFF. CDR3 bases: TGTGCCAGCAGCGAGGGACAGGGGGCAACGAACACTGAAGCTTTCTTT.

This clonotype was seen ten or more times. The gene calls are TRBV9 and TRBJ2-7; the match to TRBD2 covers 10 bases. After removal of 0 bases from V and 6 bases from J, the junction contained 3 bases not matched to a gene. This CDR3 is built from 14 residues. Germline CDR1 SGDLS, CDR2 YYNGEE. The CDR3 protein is CASSVATSGTEQYF. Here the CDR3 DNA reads TGTGCCAGCAGCGTAGCTACTAGCGGGACCGAGCAGTACTTC.

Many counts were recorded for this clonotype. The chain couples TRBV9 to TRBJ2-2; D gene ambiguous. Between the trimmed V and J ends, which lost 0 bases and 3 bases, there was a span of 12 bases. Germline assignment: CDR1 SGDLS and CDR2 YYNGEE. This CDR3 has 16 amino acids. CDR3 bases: TGTGCCAGCAGCGTAGGTCCCAGATACTACACCGGGGAGCTGTTTTTT. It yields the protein CASSVGPRYYTGELFF. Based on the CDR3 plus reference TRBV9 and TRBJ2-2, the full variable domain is DSGVTQTPKHLITATGQRVTLRCSPRSGDLSVYWYQQSLDQGLQFLIQYYNGEERAKGNILERFSAQQFPDLHSELNLSSLELGDSALYFCASSVGPRYYTGELFFGEGSRLTVL.

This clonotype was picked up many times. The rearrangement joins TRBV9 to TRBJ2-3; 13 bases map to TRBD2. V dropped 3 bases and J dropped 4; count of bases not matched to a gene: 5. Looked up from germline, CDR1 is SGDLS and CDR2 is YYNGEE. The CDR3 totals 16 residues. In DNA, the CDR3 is TGTGCCAGCAGCGGGATACTAGCGGGAGGGGCAGATACGCAGTATTTT. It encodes CASSGILAGGADTQYF.

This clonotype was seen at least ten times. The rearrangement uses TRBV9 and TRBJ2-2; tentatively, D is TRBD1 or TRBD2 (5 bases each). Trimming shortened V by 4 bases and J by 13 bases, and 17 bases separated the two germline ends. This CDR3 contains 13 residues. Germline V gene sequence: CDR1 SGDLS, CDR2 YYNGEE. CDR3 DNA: TGTGCCAGCAGCTCCGGGCCGGGGCGCAGGCTGTTTTTT. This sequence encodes CASSSGPGRRLFF.

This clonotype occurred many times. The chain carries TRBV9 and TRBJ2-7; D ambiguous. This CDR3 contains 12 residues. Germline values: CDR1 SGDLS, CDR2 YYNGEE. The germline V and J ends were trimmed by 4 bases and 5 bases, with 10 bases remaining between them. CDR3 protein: CASSPTYDEQYF. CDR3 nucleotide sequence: TGTGCCAGCAGCCCAACGTACGACGAGCAGTACTTC.

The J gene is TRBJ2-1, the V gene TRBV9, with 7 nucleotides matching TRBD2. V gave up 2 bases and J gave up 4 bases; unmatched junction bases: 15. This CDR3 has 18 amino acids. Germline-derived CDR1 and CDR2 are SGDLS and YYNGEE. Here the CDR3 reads CASSVGSRAGASYNEQFF. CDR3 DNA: TGTGCCAGCAGCGTGGGCTCGAGGGCGGGAGCATCATACAATGAGCAGTTCTTC.

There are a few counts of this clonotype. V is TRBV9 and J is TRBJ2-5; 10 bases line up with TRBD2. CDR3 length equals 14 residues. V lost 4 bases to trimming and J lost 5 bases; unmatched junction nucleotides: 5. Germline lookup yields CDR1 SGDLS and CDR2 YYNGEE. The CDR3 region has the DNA TGTGCCAGCAGCCCCCTAGCGGGAGTGGAGACCCAGTACTTC. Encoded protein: CASSPLAGVETQYF. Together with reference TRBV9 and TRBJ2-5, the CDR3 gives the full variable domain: DSGVTQTPKHLITATGQRVTLRCSPRSGDLSVYWYQQSLDQGLQFLIQYYNGEERAKGNILERFSAQQFPDLHSELNLSSLELGDSALYFCASSPLAGVETQYFGPGTRLLVL.

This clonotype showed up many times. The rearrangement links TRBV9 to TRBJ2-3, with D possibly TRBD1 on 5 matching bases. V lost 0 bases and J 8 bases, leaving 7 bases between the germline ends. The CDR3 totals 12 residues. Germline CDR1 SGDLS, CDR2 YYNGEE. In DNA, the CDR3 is TGTGCCAGCAGCGTAGATCAGGGTACGCAGTATTTT. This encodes CASSVDQGTQYF. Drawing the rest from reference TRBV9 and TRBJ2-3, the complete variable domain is DSGVTQTPKHLITATGQRVTLRCSPRSGDLSVYWYQQSLDQGLQFLIQYYNGEERAKGNILERFSAQQFPDLHSELNLSSLELGDSALYFCASSVDQGTQYFGPGTRLTVL.

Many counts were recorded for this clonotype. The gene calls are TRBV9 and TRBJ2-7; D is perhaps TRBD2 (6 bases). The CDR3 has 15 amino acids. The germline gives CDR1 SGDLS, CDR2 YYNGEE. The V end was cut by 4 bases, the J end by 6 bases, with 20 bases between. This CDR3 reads CASSPGLLARPEQYF. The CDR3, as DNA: TGTGCCAGCAGCCCTGGATTACTAGCCCGCCCCGAGCAGTACTTC.

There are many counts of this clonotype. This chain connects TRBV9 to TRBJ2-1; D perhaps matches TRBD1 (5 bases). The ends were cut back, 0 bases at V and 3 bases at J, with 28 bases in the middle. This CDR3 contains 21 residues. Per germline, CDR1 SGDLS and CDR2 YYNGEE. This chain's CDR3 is CASSVGRTPSNSRVNYNEQFF. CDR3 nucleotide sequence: TGTGCCAGCAGCGTAGGTAGGACACCCTCCAATAGCAGAGTTAACTACAATGAGCAGTTCTTC.

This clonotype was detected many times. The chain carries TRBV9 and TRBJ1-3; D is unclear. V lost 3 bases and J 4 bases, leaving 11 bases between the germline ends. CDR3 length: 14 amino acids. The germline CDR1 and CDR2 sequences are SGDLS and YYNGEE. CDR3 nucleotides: TGTGCCAGCAGCGGCCTGGGGATAGGAAACACCATATATTTT. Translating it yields CASSGLGIGNTIYF. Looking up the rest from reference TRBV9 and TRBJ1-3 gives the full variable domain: DSGVTQTPKHLITATGQRVTLRCSPRSGDLSVYWYQQSLDQGLQFLIQYYNGEERAKGNILERFSAQQFPDLHSELNLSSLELGDSALYFCASSGLGIGNTIYFGEGSWLTVV.

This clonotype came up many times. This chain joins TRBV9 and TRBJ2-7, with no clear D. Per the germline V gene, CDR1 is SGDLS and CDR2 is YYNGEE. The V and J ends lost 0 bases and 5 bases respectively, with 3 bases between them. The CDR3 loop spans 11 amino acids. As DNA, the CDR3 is TGTGCCAGCAGCGTAGCGGACGAGCAGTACTTC. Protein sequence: CASSVADEQYF.

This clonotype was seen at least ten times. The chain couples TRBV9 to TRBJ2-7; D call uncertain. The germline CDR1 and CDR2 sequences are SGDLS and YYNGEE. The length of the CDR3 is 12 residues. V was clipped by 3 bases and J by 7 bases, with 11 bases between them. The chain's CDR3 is CASSDQVGEQYF. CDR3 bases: TGTGCCAGCAGCGACCAGGTTGGTGAGCAGTACTTC.

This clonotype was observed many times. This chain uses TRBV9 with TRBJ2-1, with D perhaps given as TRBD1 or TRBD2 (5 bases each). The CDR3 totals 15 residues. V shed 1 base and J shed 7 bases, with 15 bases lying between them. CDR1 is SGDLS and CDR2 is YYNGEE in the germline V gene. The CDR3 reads CASSVQGPPGNEQFF. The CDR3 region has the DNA TGTGCCAGCAGCGTACAGGGCCCCCCGGGGAATGAGCAGTTCTTC.

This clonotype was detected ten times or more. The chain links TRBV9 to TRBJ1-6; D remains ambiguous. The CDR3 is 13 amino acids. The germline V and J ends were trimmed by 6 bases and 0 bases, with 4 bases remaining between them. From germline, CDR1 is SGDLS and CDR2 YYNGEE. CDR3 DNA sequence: TGTGCCAGCACGGCCTCCTATAATTCACCCCTCCACTTT. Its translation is CASTASYNSPLHF. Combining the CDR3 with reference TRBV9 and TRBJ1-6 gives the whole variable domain DSGVTQTPKHLITATGQRVTLRCSPRSGDLSVYWYQQSLDQGLQFLIQYYNGEERAKGNILERFSAQQFPDLHSELNLSSLELGDSALYFCASTASYNSPLHFGNGTRLTVT.

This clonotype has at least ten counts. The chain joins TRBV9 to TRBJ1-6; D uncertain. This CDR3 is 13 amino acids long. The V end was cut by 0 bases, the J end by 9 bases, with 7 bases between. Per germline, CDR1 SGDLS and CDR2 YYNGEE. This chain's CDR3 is CASSVGELSPLHF. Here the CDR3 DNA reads TGTGCCAGCAGCGTAGGGGAACTTTCACCCCTCCACTTT.

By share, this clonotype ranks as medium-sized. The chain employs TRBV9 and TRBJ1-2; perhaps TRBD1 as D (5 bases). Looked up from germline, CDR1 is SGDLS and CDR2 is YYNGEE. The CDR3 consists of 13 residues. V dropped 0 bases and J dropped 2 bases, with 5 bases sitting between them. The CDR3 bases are TGTGCCAGCAGCGTAGACAGGAACTATGGCTACACCTTC. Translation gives CASSVDRNYGYTF.

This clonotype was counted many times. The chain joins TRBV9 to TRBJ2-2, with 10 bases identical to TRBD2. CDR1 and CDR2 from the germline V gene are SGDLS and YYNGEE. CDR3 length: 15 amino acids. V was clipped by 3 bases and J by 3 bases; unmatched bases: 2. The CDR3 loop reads CASSASGSHTGELFF. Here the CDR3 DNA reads TGTGCCAGCAGCGCTAGCGGGAGCCACACCGGGGAGCTGTTTTTT.

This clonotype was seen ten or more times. CDR3 sequence reads: CASSPRRNNEQFF. In DNA form, the CDR3 reads TGTGCCAGCAGCCCCCGGAGGAACAATGAGCAGTTCTTC. This rearrangement joins TRBV9 to TRBJ2-1, with a weak D call TRBD2 (5 bases). This CDR3 contains 13 residues. V was cut by 4 bases and J by 5 bases, with 10 bases left in between. Germline V CDR1 and CDR2: SGDLS, YYNGEE.